The 24 T cell receptor beta chains given below trace back to one sample, sequenced in a study of cytomegalovirus exposure and HLA in healthy donors. PCR involved 60 Vbeta and 13 Jbeta primers. Clones were sequenced by immunoSEQ multiplex PCR, and TCRdb holds only the in-frame ones, with some missing. The sample has roughly 190,000 clones, roughly 73% seen once. The sample taken for sequencing was PBMCs. The receptors come from a woman aged 30 to 39 in good health and CMV-seronegative.

J is TRBJ2-7 and V is TRBV7-6; D gene uncertain. CDR3 length equals 11 residues. Germline CDR1 and CDR2: SGHVS and FNYEAQ. Deletions cut 4 bases from V and 6 bases from J, with 7 bases between. DNA for the CDR3: TGTGCCAGCAGCTGGCGGTTCGAGCAGTACTTC. Its protein is CASSWRFEQYF.

This clone has more than one count but fewer than ten. The chain joins TRBV7-8 to TRBJ1-2; D ambiguous. CDR1 and CDR2 (germline): SGHVS, FQNEAQ. The CDR3 runs to 13 residues. V was shortened by 3 bases and J by 4 bases, with 9 bases between the two germline ends. The CDR3 sequence: CASSLGHTYGYTF. The CDR3 coding sequence is TGTGCCAGCAGCTTGGGCCATACCTATGGCTACACCTTC.

The V gene is TRBV9, the J gene TRBJ2-7; TRBD1 is a possible D gene (6 bases). Germline CDR1 reads SGDLS; CDR2 reads YYNGEE. The V end lost 7 bases, the J end lost 3 bases, and 14 bases lay between the germline ends. This CDR3 contains 13 residues. The CDR3 coding sequence is TGTGCCAGCGGGGGCCTTAACCTCTACGAGCAGTACTTC. This translates into CASGGLNLYEQYF. Full variable domain (missing parts from reference TRBV9 and TRBJ2-7): DSGVTQTPKHLITATGQRVTLRCSPRSGDLSVYWYQQSLDQGLQFLIQYYNGEERAKGNILERFSAQQFPDLHSELNLSSLELGDSALYFCASGGLNLYEQYFGPGTRLTVT.

The rearrangement links TRBV7-6 to TRBJ2-7; 9 bases line up with TRBD1. The CDR3 loop spans 17 amino acids. V lost 2 bases to trimming and J lost 1 base; unmatched junction nucleotides: 9. The germline gives CDR1 SGHVS, CDR2 FNYEAQ. Here the CDR3 reads CASSLLLGTGKSYEQYF. CDR3 in DNA: TGTGCCAGCAGCTTATTACTTGGGACAGGGAAATCCTACGAGCAGTACTTC. Using reference TRBV7-6 and TRBJ2-7 for the parts outside the CDR3, the full variable domain is GAGVSQSPRYKVTKRGQDVALRCDPISGHVSLYWYRQALGQGPEFLTYFNYEAQQDKSGLPNDRFSAERPEGSISTLTIQRTEQRDSAMYRCASSLLLGTGKSYEQYFGPGTRLTVT.

The chain joins TRBV4-2 to TRBJ2-1; 10 bases line up with TRBD2. CDR1 and CDR2 (germline): LGHNA, YNFKEQ. Trimming removed 7 bases from V and 3 bases from J; junction bases left unmatched: 6. The CDR3 length is 15 residues. The CDR3 protein is CASTSGTSDYNEQFF. In DNA, the CDR3 is TGTGCCAGCACCTCAGGGACTAGCGACTACAATGAGCAGTTCTTC.

The V call is TRBV27, the J call TRBJ2-7; tentatively, D is TRBD1 (6 bases). CDR3 size: 15 residues. Trimming removed 8 bases from V and 0 bases from J, with 17 bases in between. From germline, CDR1 is MNHEY and CDR2 SMNVEV (reference sequence). This CDR3 reads CASGATGLSSYEQYF. For the CDR3, the DNA is TGTGCCAGCGGGGCGACAGGCCTGAGCTCCTACGAGCAGTACTTC.

J is TRBJ2-7 and V is TRBV29-1; 8 bases map to TRBD2. Trimming took 0 bases from V and 3 from J; bases not matched to a gene: 13. This CDR3 contains 17 residues. Germline CDR1 and CDR2: SQVTM and ANQGSEA. The CDR3 spells CSVEEHGGGLTDYEQYF. The DNA for the CDR3 is TGCAGCGTTGAAGAACATGGCGGGGGGCTCACCGACTACGAGCAGTACTTC.

This clone was observed a handful of times. This rearrangement joins TRBV6-5 to TRBJ2-3; D is ambiguous. The CDR3 spans 15 residues. V was clipped by 0 bases and J by 0 bases, with 7 bases between them. CDR1 and CDR2 from the germline V gene are MNHEY and SVGAGI. The DNA of the CDR3 is TGTGCCAGCAGTTACTCGAGGCACAGCACAGATACGCAGTATTTT. This encodes CASSYSRHSTDTQYF.

This CDR3 reads CASSLLVANTEAFF. The DNA of the CDR3 is TGTGCCAGCAGCTTATTGGTGGCGAACACTGAAGCTTTCTTT. The V call is TRBV7-2, the J call TRBJ1-1; no firm D call. The CDR3 has 14 amino acids. Germline CDR1 and CDR2: SGHTA and FQGNSA. The V end lost 2 bases, the J end lost 1 base, and 8 bases lay between the germline ends.

The V and J genes are TRBV19 and TRBJ1-3; D might be TRBD1 (5 bases). This CDR3 comprises 15 residues. V was clipped by 6 bases and J by 0 bases, with 12 bases between them. From germline, CDR1 is LNHDA and CDR2 SQIVND (reference sequence). CDR3 sequence: CASSRDYSSGNTIYF. In DNA, the CDR3 is TGTGCCAGTAGCCGGGACTACAGCTCTGGAAACACCATATATTTT.

The CDR3: CASSQNGGRNEKLFF. DNA for the CDR3: TGTGCCAGCAGCCAAAACGGGGGGCGGAATGAAAAACTGTTTTTT. The genes are TRBV2 and TRBJ1-4; the D gene is possibly TRBD1 (6 bases). The CDR3 totals 15 residues. Germline CDR1 reads SNHLY; CDR2 reads FYNNEI. Trimming cost V 6 bases and J 5 bases, with 16 bases left between them.

The V call is TRBV7-3, the J call TRBJ2-1; TRBD2 matches 10 bases. This CDR3 is 16 amino acids long. CDR1 and CDR2 from the germline V gene are SGHTA and FQGTGA. V was pared by 3 bases and J by 1 base, with 3 bases of the junction left unmatched. CDR3 residues: CASSFSGGGSYNEQFF. The CDR3 DNA reads TGTGCCAGCAGCTTCAGCGGGGGGGGTTCCTACAATGAGCAGTTCTTC.

This clone was counted a single time. V gene TRBV2 combines with J gene TRBJ1-4; no clear D. The V end was cut by 3 bases, the J end by 7 bases, with 9 bases between. Germline loops: CDR1 SNHLY, CDR2 FYNNEI. CDR3 length: 13 residues. The CDR3 DNA follows: TGTGCCAGCAGTGAGAGGCGAGGTGAAAAACTGTTTTTT. This gives the protein CASSERRGEKLFF.

V usage is TRBV5-6 and J usage is TRBJ2-5; D might be TRBD2 (5 bases). V was shortened by 2 bases and J by 5 bases, with 19 bases between the two germline ends. Germline CDR1 SGHDT, CDR2 YYEEEE. The CDR3 loop spans 16 amino acids. The CDR3: CASSFSGLQGWETQYF. The CDR3 DNA is TGTGCCAGCAGCTTCAGCGGACTCCAAGGTTGGGAGACCCAGTACTTC.

This clone came up once. V gene TRBV18 combines with J gene TRBJ2-3; maybe TRBD1 (6 bases). In germline, CDR1 is KGHSH, CDR2 LQKENI. The germline V and J ends were trimmed by 5 bases and 4 bases, with 16 bases remaining between them. The CDR3 contains 15 residues. CDR3 coding DNA: TGTGCCAGCTCATACTCGAGACAGGACGCAGATACGCAGTATTTT. It codes for CASSYSRQDADTQYF.

Points on this clone: An end of the junction does not agree with germline; a read error may underlie this. Other nucleotide sequences in the sample specify the same CDR3. The genes are TRBV29-1 and TRBJ1-1; D may be TRBD1 (5 bases). Per germline, CDR1 SQVTM and CDR2 ANQGSEA. The CDR3 runs 12 residues. CDR3 protein: CSGLESDTEAFF. In DNA, the CDR3 is TGCAGCGGCCTAGAGTCGGACACTGAGGCTTTCTTT. The whole variable domain, filled in from reference TRBV29-1 and TRBJ1-1, reads SAVISQKPSRDICQRGTSLTIQCQVDSQVTMMFWYRQQPGQSLTLIATANQGSEATYESGFVIDKFPISRPNLTFSTLTVSNMSPEDSSIYLCSGLESDTEAFFGQGTRLTVV.

A few counts support this clone. The chain joins TRBV11-2 to TRBJ1-3; D is ambiguous. Germline CDR1 SGHAT, CDR2 FQNNGV. This CDR3 is built from 16 residues. Trimming took off 5 bases at V and 0 bases at J, with 14 bases between the two ends. CDR3 loop: CASSRRTRGSGNTIYF. CDR3 nucleotide sequence: TGTGCCAGCAGCCGGAGGACGCGAGGCTCTGGAAACACCATATATTTT.

The chain recombines TRBV6-1 with TRBJ1-4; D gene uncertain. The CDR3 covers 14 residues. Trimming stripped 0 bases from V and 7 bases from J, with 9 bases between. Germline values: CDR1 MNHNS, CDR2 SASEGT. The CDR3 is CASSEARSGEKLFF. CDR3 coding DNA: TGTGCCAGCAGTGAAGCTCGTTCGGGTGAAAAACTGTTTTTT.

V and J are TRBV2 and TRBJ2-3; the match to TRBD2 covers 8 bases. This CDR3 comprises 15 residues. Per the germline V gene, CDR1 is SNHLY and CDR2 is FYNNEI. Trimming cost V 4 bases and J 0 bases; bases outside gene matches: 3. CDR3 protein: CASSAVAGSTDTQYF. CDR3 DNA: TGTGCCAGCAGTGCGGTAGCGGGGAGCACAGATACGCAGTATTTT.

The V and J genes are TRBV7-9 and TRBJ1-2, with 7 bases fitting TRBD1. The CDR3 has 16 residues. The germline gives CDR1 SEHNR, CDR2 FQNEAQ (reference sequence). With 4 bases clipped from V and 3 bases from J, the junction kept 11 bases outside the gene matches. Here the CDR3 reads CASSYMTGSLDYGYTF. In nucleotides, the CDR3 is TGTGCCAGCAGCTATATGACAGGGAGTCTCGACTATGGCTACACCTTC.

The CDR3 sequence is CASSSSSRGGETQYF. The CDR3 nucleotides are TGCGCCAGCAGCTCGAGCTCGCGGGGGGGGGAGACCCAGTACTTC. J is TRBJ2-5 and V is TRBV5-1; 9 nucleotides match TRBD2. The CDR3 is 15 amino acids. The V gene's germline CDR1 is SGHRS and CDR2 YFSETQ. Trimming removed 3 bases from V and 5 bases from J; junction bases left unmatched: 8.

The chain joins TRBV7-2 to TRBJ2-3; D is ambiguous. Trimming pared 3 bases from V and 0 bases from J, leaving 13 bases between. Germline CDR1 and CDR2: SGHTA and FQGNSA. The CDR3 has 16 residues. The DNA of the CDR3 is TGTGCCAGCAGCTTTCATCTACGGGTGAGCACAGATACGCAGTATTTT. Translated, it gives CASSFHLRVSTDTQYF.

CDR3 sequence reads: CASSIGTSRGPQHF. The CDR3 DNA follows: TGTGCCAGTAGTATCGGGACATCGAGAGGGCCCCAGCATTTT. This chain links TRBV19 with TRBJ1-5; tentatively, D is TRBD1 (6 bases). Germline values: CDR1 LNHDA, CDR2 SQIVND (reference sequence). CDR3 length: 14 residues. The ends were cut back, 3 bases at V and 9 bases at J, with 15 bases in the middle.

The chain uses TRBV7-9 and TRBJ2-7; 8 bases match TRBD1. This CDR3 contains 15 residues. CDR1 SEHNR and CDR2 FQNEAQ come from the germline V gene (reference sequence). V lost 4 bases and J lost 5; bases outside the gene matches: 10. CDR3 nucleotide sequence: TGTGCCAGCAGCTCGTCCGGGACAGGCCCCCACGAGCAGTACTTC. It encodes CASSSSGTGPHEQYF.